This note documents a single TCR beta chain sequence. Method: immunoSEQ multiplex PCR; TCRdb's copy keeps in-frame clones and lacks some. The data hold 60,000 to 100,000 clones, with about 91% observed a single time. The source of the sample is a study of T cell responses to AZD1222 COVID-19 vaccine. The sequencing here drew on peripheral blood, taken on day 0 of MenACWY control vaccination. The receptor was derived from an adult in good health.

The CDR3 DNA reads TGTGCCAGCAGCCTGGTGGGCAATCAGCCCCAGCATTTT. Its translation is CASSLVGNQPQHF. This chain links TRBV27 with TRBJ1-5; D call uncertain. Trimming took off 6 bases at V and 2 bases at J, with 8 bases between the two ends. CDR1 and CDR2 from the germline V gene are MNHEY and SMNVEV (reference sequence). This CDR3 spans 13 amino acids.